This TCR beta chain is from a study of T-cell reconstitution after alpha-beta-depleted transplantation in children. A few counts support this clonotype. TCRbeta library construction was performed incorporating unique molecular identifiers. TCRdb re-derived calls from the PCR reads in MiXCR, one entry per CDR3 protein. The sample has just over 350,000 distinct CDR3 sequences, more than 10% seen once. The CDR3 loop spans 16 amino acids. Germline values: CDR1 LGHNA, CDR2 YSLEER. The V segment lost 1 base and the J segment 7 bases; nucleotides outside the gene matches: 11. The sequence derives from a human donor who donated a stem cell graft to a child with Fanconi anemia. Sequenced material: PBMCs, taken from the stem cell graft. This chain joins TRBV4-3 and TRBJ1-2; 8 nucleotides match TRBD1. CDR3 residues: CASSQGTTGGLGGYTF. DNA for the CDR3: TGCGCCAGCAGCCAAGGAACTACAGGGGGTTTAGGTGGCTACACCTTC.